Below, one T cell receptor (beta chain) is given with its context. Its antigen remains unidentified. CDR1 is SQVTM, CDR2 ANQGSEA, per germline. V dropped 4 bases and J dropped 4 bases, with 13 bases sitting between them. There are 13 residues in the CDR3. This PCR relied on a set of 60 Vbeta primers and 13 Jbeta primers. Repertoires were generated with immunoSEQ multiplex PCR, while TCRdb's copy carries only in-frame clones and drops some. The sample has about 110,000 clones; 75% are singletons. This sample is drawn from a study of cytomegalovirus exposure and HLA in healthy donors. Overall study context: From some 190 million T cells, an earlier analysis saw 90 million to 130 million unique TCR beta sequences. Of all 400 or so donors who were genotyped, roughly 83% belonged to the Caucasian-associated ancestry cluster. Study results and limitations: TCR beta chain V- and J-gene trimming was linked, in a later analysis, to a missense variant in DCLRE1C. V segments that were indistinguishable, TRBV6-2 and TRBV6-3 among them, were omitted from analysis.

This TCR was recovered from a male donor in good health and CMV-seropositive. The sample was PBMCs. The chain couples TRBV29-1 to TRBJ1-1; TRBD1 might be the D (6 bases). The CDR3 region has the DNA TGCAGCGTTGGTTCACAGGGAGCCACTGAAGCTTTCTTT. Protein: CSVGSQGATEAFF.